This T cell receptor beta chain appears in the sequencing data of a study of post-analysis software for immune sequencing data. Whole-study findings and limits: Comparison of patients with controls showed roughly five TRBV segments more frequent in patients, TRBV5-6, TRBV5-1 and TRBV20-1 among them.

This clonotype showed up just a few times. Its antigen is undetermined. The authors incorporated unique molecular identifiers into the TCR beta cDNA libraries. The yield from roughly 1 to 10 million T cells was roughly 0.5 million cDNA molecules in total. TCRdb re-derived calls from the PCR reads in MiXCR, one entry per CDR3 protein. Here the sample spans a few hundred thousand distinct CDR3 sequences, approximately 38% being singletons. The germline V gene encodes CDR1 SGHRS and CDR2 YFSETQ. Trimming pared 7 bases from V and 6 bases from J, leaving 16 bases between. The CDR3 has 13 amino acids. The origin of this receptor is a girl between 10 and 17 years old with multiple sclerosis. Sequencing used blood. The V gene is TRBV5-1, the J gene TRBJ1-1; a possible D gene is TRBD1 (6 bases). The CDR3 spells CASGTQDRAEAFF. The CDR3, as DNA: TGCGCCAGCGGCACCCAGGACAGAGCTGAAGCTTTCTTT.